This T cell receptor beta chain was documented in a study of T cell repertoires in cytomegalovirus infection. Study-level information: It was recently identified HLA-C-restricted and well-studied HLA-B-restricted CMV epitopes that the study used. An indication of both CMV infection and matching HLA type came from public TCR beta signatures.

General study findings and limits: Across the ex vivo response, the dominant clonotypes were HLA-C-restricted CMV-specific TCR beta clonotypes. Carriers of CMV and the relevant HLA type were discriminated by public TCR beta frequency.

From the reads, TCRdb called clonotypes with MiXCR, one entry per CDR3 protein. The sample lists approximately 100,000 distinct CDR3 sequences, 25% to 30% occurring once. This clonotype appeared a few times. Its antigen is as yet unknown. Germline CDR1 and CDR2: SQVTM and ANQGSEA. After removal of 0 bases from V and 5 bases from J, the junction contained 11 bases not matched to a gene. The CDR3 has 16 residues. Material: CD8+ T cells from cultured PBMCs, obtained from culture after CMV antigen stimulation. The receptor's source is a human donor in good health (CMV status not recorded). Some clones in this sample may be carry-over from other donors' samples. The chain recombines TRBV29-1 with TRBJ2-5; 8 bases agree with TRBD1. CDR3 nucleotide sequence: TGCAGCGTTGAAGACGTGGAGACAGGGGCCGGGGAGACCCAGTACTTC. Residues: CSVEDVETGAGETQYF.